These T cell receptor beta chains were read from a single sample in a study of blood T cell repertoires in COVID-19. Data came from immunoSEQ multiplex PCR; TCRdb stores just in-frame clones and leaves some out. The sample lists more than 85,000 clones; almost 80% were seen once. The sequenced sample consisted of peripheral blood. The receptor source for this set is a woman of 80 years or more with active or convalescent COVID-19. Both conserved end residues are part of each CDR3. The D gene is left open where the match is weak.

length	D	V	J	CDR3	DNA
13	-	TRBV7-2	TRBJ1-2	CASSPPPRGGYTF	TGTGCCAGCAGCCCTCCCCCCCGCGGTGGCTACACCTTC
17	TRBD2	TRBV2	TRBJ2-3	CASTTVGLAGSTDTQYF	TGTGCCAGCACCACGGTAGGGCTAGCGGGGAGCACAGATACGCAGTATTTT
11	TRBD2	TRBV20-1	TRBJ2-1	CTGTNNNEQFF	TGCACCGGGACTAACAACAATGAGCAGTTCTTC
13	-	TRBV19	TRBJ1-1	CASSTQGNTEAFF	TGTGCCAGTAGTACACAGGGGAACACTGAAGCTTTCTTT
15	TRBD1	TRBV10-3	TRBJ2-7	CAISETRDSTYEQYF	TGTGCCATCAGTGAAACAAGGGACAGTACCTACGAGCAGTACTTC
13	-	TRBV19	TRBJ2-3	CASRGSQADTQYF	TGTGCCAGTAGAGGCAGCCAGGCAGATACGCAGTATTTT
13	-	TRBV7-8	TRBJ1-4	CASRPSGQEKLFF	TGTGCCAGCAGGCCTTCAGGACAGGAAAAACTGTTTTTT
15	TRBD2	TRBV5-4	TRBJ2-1	CASSFSGGTYNEQFF	TGTGCCAGCAGCTTTTCGGGGGGGACCTACAATGAGCAGTTCTTC
17	TRBD1	TRBV27	TRBJ1-2	CASSLRGTGIPNYGYTF	TGTGCCAGCAGTTTAAGGGGGACAGGCATTCCTAACTATGGCTACACCTTC
15	-	TRBV7-2	TRBJ1-1	CASSPLAGGNTEAFF	TGTGCCAGCAGCCCTTTGGCGGGCGGGAACACTGAAGCTTTCTTT
12	TRBD1	TRBV29-1	TRBJ1-2	CSVDRQGDGYTF	TGCAGCGTTGATCGTCAGGGGGATGGCTACACCTTC